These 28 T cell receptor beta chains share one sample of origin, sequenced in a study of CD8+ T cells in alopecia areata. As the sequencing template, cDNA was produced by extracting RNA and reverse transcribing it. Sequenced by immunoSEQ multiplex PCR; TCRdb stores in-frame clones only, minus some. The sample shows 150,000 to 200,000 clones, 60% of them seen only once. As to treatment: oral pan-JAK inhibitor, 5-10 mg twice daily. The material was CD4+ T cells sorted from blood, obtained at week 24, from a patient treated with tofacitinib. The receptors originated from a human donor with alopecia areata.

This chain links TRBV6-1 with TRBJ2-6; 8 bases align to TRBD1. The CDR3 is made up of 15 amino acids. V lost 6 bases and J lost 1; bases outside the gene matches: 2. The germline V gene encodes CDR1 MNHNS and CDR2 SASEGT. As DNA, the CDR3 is TGTGCCAGCAGAAGACAGGGGTCTGGGGCCAACGTCCTGACTTTC. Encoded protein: CASRRQGSGANVLTF.

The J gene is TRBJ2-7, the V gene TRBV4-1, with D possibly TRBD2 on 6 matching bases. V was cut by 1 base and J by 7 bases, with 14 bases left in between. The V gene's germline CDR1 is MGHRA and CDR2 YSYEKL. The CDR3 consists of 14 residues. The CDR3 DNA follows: TGCGCCAGCAGCCAAGCCGAAGGAGGGCATGAGCAGTACTTC. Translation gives CASSQAEGGHEQYF.

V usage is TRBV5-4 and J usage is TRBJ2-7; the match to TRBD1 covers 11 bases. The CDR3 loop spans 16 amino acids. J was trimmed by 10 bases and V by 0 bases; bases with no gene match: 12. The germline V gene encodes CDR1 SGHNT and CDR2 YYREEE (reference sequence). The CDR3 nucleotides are TGTGCCAGCAGCTTGGCTACCACCCGGACAGGGGGCGGTCAGTACTTC. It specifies CASSLATTRTGGGQYF.

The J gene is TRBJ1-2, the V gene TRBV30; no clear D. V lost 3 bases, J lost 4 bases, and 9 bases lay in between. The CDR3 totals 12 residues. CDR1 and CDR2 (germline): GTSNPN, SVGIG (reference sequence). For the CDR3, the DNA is TGTGCCTGGAGCTCAGCGATCTATGGCTACACCTTC. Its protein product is CAWSSAIYGYTF. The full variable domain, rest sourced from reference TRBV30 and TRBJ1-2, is SQTIHQWPATLVQPVGSPLSLECTVEGTSNPNLYWYRQAAGRGLQLLFYSVGIGQISSEVPQNLSASRPQDRQFILSSKKLLLSDSGFYLCAWSSAIYGYTFGSGTRLTVV.

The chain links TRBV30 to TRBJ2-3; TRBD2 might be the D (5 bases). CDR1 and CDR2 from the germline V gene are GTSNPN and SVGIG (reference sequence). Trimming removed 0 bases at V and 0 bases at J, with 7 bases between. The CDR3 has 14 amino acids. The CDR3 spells CAWSVGGSTDTQYF. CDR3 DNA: TGTGCCTGGAGTGTTGGCGGGAGCACAGATACGCAGTATTTT.

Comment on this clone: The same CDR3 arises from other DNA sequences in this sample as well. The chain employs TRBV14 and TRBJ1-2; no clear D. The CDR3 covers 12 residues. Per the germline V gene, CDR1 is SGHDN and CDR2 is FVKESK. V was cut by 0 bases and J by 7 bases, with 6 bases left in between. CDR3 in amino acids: CASSQDRVGYTF. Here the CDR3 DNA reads TGTGCCAGCAGCCAAGATAGGGTTGGCTACACCTTC.

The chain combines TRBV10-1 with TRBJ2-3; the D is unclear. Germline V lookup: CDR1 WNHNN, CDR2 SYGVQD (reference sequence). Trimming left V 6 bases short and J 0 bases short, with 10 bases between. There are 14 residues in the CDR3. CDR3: CASSEDRSTDTQYF. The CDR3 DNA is TGCGCCAGCAGCGAAGACCGGAGCACAGATACGCAGTATTTT.

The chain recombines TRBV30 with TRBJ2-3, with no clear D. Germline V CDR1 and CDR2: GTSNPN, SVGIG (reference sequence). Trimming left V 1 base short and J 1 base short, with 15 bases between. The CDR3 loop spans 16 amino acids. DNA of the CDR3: TGTGCCTGGAGTGGGCTTTTAAGATACGGCACAGATACGCAGTATTTT. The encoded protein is CAWSGLLRYGTDTQYF.

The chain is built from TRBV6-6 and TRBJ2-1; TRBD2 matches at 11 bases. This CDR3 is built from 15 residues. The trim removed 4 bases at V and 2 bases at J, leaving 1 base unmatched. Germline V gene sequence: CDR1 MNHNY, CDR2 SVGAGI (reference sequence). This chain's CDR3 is CASSLGLAAYNEQFF. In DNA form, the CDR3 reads TGTGCCAGCAGTTTGGGACTAGCGGCCTACAATGAGCAGTTCTTC.

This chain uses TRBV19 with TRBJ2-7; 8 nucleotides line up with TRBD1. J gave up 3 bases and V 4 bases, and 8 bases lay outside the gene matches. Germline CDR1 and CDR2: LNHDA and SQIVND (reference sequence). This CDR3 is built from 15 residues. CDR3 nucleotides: TGTGCCAGTAGTACCCGGACAGGGTACAGCTACGAGCAGTACTTC. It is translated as CASSTRTGYSYEQYF.

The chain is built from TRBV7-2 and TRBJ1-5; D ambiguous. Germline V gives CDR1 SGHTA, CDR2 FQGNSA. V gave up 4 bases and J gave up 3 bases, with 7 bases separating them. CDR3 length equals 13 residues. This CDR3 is CASSSRPNQPQHF. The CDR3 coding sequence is TGTGCCAGCAGCTCCCGTCCCAATCAGCCCCAGCATTTT.

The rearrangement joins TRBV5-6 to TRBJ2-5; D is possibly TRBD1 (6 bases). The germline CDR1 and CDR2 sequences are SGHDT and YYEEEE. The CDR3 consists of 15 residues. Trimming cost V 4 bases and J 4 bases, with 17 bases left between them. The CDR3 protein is CASSLPPTGRETQYF. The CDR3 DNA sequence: TGTGCCAGCAGCCTCCCCCCCACAGGGCGAGAGACCCAGTACTTC.

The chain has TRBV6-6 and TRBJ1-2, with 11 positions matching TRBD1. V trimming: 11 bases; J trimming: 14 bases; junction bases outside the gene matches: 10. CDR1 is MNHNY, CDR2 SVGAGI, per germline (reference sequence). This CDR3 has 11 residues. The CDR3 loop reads CAGGTGGSVTF. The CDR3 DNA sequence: TGTGCCGGAGGGACAGGGGGGTCTGTGACCTTC.

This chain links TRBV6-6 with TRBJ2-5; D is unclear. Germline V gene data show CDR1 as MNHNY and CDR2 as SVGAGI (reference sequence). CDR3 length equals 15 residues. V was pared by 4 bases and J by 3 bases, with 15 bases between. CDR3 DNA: TGTGCCAGCAGTTTCCCGACACCCTCGGAAGAGACCCAGTACTTC. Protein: CASSFPTPSEETQYF.

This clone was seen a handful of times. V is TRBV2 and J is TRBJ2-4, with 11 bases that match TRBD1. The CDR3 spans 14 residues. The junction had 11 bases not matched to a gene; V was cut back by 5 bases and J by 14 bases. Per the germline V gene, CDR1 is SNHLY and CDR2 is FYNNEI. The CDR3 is CASSLGQGDPREYF. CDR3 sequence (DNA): TGTGCCAGCAGTTTGGGACAGGGGGACCCACGAGAGTACTTC.

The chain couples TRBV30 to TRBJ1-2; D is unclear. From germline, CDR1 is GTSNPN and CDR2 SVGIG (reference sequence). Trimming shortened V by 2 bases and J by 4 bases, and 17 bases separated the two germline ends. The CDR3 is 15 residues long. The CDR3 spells CAWSPDDGRSYGYTF. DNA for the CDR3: TGTGCCTGGAGTCCCGATGACGGTCGAAGCTATGGCTACACCTTC.

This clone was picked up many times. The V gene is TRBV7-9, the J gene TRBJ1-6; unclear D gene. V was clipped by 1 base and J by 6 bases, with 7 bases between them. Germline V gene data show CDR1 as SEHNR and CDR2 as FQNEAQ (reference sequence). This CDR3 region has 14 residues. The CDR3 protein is CASSLEQFNSPLHF. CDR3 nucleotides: TGTGCCAGCAGCTTAGAACAGTTTAATTCACCCCTCCACTTT.

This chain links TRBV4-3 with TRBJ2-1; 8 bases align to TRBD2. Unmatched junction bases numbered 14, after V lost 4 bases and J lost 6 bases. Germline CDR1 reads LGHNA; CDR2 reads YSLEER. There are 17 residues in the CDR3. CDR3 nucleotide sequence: TGCGCCAGCAGCCGAGGACTTTCTAGCGGGCAGGCCAATGAGCAGTTCTTC. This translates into CASSRGLSSGQANEQFF.

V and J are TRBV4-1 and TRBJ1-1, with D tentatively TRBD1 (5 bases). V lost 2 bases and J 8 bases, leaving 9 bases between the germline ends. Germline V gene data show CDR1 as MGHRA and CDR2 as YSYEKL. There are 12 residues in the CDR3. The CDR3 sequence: CASSQSTEEAFF. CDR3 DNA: TGCGCCAGCAGCCAATCGACAGAGGAAGCTTTCTTT.

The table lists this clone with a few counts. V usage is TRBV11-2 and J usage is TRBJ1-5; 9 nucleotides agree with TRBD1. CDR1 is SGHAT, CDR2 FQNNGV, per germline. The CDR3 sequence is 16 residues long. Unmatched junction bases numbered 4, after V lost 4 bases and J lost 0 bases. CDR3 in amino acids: CASSYGTGNSNQPQHF. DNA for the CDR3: TGTGCCAGCAGCTACGGGACAGGGAATAGCAATCAGCCCCAGCATTTT.

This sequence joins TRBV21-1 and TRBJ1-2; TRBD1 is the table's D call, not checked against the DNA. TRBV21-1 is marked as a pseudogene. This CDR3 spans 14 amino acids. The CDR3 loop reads CATFLPGQGDGYTF. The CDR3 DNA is TGTGCCACCTTCTTACCGGGACAGGGAGATGGCTACACCTTC.

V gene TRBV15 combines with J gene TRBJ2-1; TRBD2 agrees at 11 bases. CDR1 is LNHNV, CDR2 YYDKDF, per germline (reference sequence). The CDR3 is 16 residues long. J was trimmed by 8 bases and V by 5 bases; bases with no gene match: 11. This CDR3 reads CATSRQTSGTRDEQFF. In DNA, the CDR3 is TGTGCCACCAGCCGACAGACTAGCGGGACTAGAGATGAGCAGTTCTTC.

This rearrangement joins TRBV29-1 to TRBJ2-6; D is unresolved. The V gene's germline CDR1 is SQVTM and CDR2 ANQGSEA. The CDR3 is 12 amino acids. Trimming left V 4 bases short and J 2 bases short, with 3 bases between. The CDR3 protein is CSVGPGANVLTF. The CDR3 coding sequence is TGCAGCGTTGGACCTGGGGCCAACGTCCTGACTTTC.

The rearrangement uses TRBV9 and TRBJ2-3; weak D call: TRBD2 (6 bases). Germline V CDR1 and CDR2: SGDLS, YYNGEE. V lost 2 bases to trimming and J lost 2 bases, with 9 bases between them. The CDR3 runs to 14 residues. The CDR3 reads CASSVGGVTDTQYF. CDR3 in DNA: TGTGCCAGCAGCGTCGGCGGGGTCACAGATACGCAGTATTTT. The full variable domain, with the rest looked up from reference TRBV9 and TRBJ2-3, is DSGVTQTPKHLITATGQRVTLRCSPRSGDLSVYWYQQSLDQGLQFLIQYYNGEERAKGNILERFSAQQFPDLHSELNLSSLELGDSALYFCASSVGGVTDTQYFGPGTRLTVL.

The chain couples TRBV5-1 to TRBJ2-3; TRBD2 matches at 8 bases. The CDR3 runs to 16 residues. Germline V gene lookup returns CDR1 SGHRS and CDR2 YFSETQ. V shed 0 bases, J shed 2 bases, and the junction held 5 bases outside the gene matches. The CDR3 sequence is CASSLAAGGFTDTQYF. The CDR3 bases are TGCGCCAGCAGCTTGGCCGCGGGGGGATTCACAGATACGCAGTATTTT.

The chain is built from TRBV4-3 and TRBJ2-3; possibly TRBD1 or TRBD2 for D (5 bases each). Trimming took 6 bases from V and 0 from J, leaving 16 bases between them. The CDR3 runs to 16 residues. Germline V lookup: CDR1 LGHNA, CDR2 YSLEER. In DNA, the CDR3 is TGCGCCAGCAGAGAGGGGATTTCCGCTAGCACAGATACGCAGTATTTT. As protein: CASREGISASTDTQYF.

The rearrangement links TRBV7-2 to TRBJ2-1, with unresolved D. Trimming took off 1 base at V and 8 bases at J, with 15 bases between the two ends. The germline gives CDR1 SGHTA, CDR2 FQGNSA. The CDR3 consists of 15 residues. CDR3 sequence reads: CASSLDLSGRDEQFF. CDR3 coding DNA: TGTGCCAGCAGCTTAGATCTATCGGGCCGAGATGAGCAGTTCTTC.

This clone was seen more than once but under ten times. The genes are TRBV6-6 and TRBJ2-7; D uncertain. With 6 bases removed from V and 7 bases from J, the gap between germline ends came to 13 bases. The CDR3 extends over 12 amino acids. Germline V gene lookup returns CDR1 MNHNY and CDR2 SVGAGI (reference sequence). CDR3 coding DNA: TGTGCCAGCAGCCCTCCGGAGTCTGAGCAGTACTTC. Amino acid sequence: CASSPPESEQYF.